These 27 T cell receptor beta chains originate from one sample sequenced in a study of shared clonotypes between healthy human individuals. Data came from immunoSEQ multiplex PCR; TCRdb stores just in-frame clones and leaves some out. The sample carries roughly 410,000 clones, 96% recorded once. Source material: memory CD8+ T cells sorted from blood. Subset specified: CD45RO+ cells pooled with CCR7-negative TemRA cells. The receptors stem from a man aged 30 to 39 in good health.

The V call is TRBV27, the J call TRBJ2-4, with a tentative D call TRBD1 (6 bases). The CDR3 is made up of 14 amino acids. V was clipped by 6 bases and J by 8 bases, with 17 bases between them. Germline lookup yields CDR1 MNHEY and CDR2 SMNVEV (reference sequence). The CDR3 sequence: CASRATGWAYIQYF. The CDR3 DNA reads TGTGCCAGCAGGGCGACAGGTTGGGCGTACATTCAGTACTTC.

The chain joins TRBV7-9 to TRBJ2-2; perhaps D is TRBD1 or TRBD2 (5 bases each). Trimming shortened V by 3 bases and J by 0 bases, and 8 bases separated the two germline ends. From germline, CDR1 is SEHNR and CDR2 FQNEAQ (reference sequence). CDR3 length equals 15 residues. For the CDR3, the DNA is TGTGCCAGCAGCTTGCGAGGGGCGAACACCGGGGAGCTGTTTTTT. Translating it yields CASSLRGANTGELFF.

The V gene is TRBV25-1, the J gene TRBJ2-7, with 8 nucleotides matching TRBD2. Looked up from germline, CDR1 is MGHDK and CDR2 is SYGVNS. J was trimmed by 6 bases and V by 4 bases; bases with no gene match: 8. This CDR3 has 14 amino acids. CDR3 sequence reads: CASSAQGSGIEQYF. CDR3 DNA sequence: TGTGCCAGCAGTGCCCAGGGTAGCGGGATCGAGCAGTACTTC.

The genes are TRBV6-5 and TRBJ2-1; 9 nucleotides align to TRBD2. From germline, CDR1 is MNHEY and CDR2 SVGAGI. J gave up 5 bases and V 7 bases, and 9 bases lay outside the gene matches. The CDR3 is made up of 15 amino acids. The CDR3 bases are TGTGCCAGCACCAAAATAGCGGGAGTAGACAATGAGCAGTTCTTC. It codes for CASTKIAGVDNEQFF.

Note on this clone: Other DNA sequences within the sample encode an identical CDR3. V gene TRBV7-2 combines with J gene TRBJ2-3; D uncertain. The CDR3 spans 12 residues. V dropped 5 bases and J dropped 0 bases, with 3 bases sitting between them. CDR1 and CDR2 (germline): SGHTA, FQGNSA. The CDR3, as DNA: TGTGCCAGCAGCCCCAGCACAGATACGCAGTATTTT. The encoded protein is CASSPSTDTQYF.

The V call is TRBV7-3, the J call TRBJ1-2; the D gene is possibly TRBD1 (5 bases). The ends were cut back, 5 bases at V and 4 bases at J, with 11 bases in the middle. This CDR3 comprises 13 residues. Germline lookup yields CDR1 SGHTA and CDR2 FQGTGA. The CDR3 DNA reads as TGTGCCAGCAGCCCAGGAGGGACCTATGGCTACACCTTC. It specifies CASSPGGTYGYTF.

CDR3 coding DNA: TGTGCCAGCAGCGGGACAAACCAAGAGACCCAGTACTTC. This gives the protein CASSGTNQETQYF. This rearrangement joins TRBV7-9 to TRBJ2-5, with D perhaps matching TRBD1 (6 bases). With 5 bases removed from V and 0 bases from J, the gap between germline ends came to 7 bases. In germline, CDR1 is SEHNR, CDR2 FQNEAQ (reference sequence). This CDR3 region has 13 residues.

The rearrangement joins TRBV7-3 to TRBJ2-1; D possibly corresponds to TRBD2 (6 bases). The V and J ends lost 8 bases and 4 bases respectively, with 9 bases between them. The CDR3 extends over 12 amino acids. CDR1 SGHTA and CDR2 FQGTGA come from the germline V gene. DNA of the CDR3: TGTGCCAGCGGGACTGATTACAATGAGCAGTTCTTC. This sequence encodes CASGTDYNEQFF.

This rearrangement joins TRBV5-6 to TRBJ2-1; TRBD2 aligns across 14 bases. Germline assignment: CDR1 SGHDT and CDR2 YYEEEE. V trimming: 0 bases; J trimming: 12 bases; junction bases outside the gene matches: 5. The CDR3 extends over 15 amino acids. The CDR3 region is CASSLVRLAGGRQFF. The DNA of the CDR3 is TGTGCCAGCAGCTTGGTGCGACTAGCGGGAGGGCGGCAGTTCTTC.

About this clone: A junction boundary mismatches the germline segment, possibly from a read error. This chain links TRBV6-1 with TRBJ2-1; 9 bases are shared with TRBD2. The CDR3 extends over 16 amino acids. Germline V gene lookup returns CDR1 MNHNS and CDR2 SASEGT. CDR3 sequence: CASSEDLAGTYNEQFF. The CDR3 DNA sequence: TGTGCCAGCAGCGAAGATCTAGCGGGAACCTACAATGAGCAGTTCTTC.

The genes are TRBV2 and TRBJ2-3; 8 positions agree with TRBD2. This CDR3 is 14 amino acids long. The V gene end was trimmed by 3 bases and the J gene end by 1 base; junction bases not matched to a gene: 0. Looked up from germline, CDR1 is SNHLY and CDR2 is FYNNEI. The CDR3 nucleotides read TGTGCCAGCAGTGATAGCGGGGGCACAGATACGCAGTATTTT. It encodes CASSDSGGTDTQYF. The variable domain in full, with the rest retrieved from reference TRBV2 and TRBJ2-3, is EPEVTQTPSHQVTQMGQEVILRCVPISNHLYFYWYRQILGQKVEFLVSFYNNEISEKSEIFDDQFSVERPDGSNFTLKIRSTKLEDSAMYFCASSDSGGTDTQYFGPGTRLTVL.

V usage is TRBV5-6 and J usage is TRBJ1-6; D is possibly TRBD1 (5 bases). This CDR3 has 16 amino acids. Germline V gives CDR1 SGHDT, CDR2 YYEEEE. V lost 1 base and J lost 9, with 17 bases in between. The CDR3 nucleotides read TGTGCCAGCAGCTTGTTCGTCACAGGCCGGGGTTCACCCCTCCACTTT. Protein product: CASSLFVTGRGSPLHF.

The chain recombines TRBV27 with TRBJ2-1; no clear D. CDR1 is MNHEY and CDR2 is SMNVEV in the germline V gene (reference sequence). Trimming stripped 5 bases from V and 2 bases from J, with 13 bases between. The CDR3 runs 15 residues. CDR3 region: CASSPYQRPYNEQFF. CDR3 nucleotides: TGTGCCAGCAGTCCTTACCAGCGACCCTACAATGAGCAGTTCTTC.

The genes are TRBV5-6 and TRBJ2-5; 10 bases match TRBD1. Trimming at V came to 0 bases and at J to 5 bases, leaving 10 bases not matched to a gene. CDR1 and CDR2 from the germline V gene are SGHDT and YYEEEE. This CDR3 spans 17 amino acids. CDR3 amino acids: CASSLAKRETGGETQYF. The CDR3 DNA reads TGTGCCAGCAGCTTGGCCAAACGGGAGACAGGGGGCGAGACCCAGTACTTC. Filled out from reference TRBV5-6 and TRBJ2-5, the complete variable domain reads DAGVTQSPTHLIKTRGQQVTLRCSPKSGHDTVSWYQQALGQGPQFIFQYYEEEERQRGNFPDRFSGHQFPNYSSELNVNALLLGDSALYLCASSLAKRETGGETQYFGPGTRLLVL.

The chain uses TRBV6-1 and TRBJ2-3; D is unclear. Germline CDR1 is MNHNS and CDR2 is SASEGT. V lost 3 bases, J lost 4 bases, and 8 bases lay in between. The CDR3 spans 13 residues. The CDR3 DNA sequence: TGTGCCAGCAGTGAGGTTTTCGCAGATACGCAGTATTTT. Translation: CASSEVFADTQYF.

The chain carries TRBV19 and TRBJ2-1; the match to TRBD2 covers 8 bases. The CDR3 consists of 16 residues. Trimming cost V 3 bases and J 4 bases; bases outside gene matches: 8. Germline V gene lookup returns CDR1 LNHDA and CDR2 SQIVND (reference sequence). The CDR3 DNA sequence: TGTGCCAGTAGTATCGGTGTAGCGGGAATGTACAATGAGCAGTTCTTC. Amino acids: CASSIGVAGMYNEQFF.

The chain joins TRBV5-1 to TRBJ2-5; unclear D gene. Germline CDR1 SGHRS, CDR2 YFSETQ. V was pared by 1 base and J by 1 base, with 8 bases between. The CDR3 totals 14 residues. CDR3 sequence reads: CASSLLSTQETQYF. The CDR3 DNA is TGCGCCAGCAGCTTGTTGAGTACCCAAGAGACCCAGTACTTC.

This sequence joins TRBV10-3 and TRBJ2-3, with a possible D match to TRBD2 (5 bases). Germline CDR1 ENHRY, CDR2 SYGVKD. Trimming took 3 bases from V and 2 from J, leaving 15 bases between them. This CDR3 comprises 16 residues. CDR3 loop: CAISDPRERLTDTQYF. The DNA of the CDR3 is TGTGCCATCAGTGACCCAAGGGAGAGACTCACAGATACGCAGTATTTT.

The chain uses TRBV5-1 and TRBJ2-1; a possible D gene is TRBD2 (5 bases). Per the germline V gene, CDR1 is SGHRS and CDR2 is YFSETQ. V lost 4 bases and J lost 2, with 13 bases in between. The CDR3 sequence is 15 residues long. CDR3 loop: CASSQADGTYNEQFF. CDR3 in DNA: TGCGCCAGCAGCCAAGCGGATGGGACCTACAATGAGCAGTTCTTC.

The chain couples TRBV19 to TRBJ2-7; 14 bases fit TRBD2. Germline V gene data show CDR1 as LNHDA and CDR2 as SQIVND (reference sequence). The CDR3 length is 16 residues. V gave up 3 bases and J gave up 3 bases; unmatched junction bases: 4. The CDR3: CASSISGLAGGYEQYF. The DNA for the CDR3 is TGTGCCAGTAGTATCTCCGGACTAGCGGGAGGCTACGAGCAGTACTTC.

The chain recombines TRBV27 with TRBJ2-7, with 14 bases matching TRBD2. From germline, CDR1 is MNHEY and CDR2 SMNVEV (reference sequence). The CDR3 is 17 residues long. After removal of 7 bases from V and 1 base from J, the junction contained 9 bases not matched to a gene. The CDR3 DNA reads TGTGCCAGCACAAATGGGACTAGCGGGAGTGGGTCCTACGAGCAGTACTTC. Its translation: CASTNGTSGSGSYEQYF.

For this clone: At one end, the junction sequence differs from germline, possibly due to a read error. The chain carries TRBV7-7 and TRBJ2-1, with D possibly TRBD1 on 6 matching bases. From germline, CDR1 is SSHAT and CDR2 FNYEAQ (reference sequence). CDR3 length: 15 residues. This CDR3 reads CASSLEDSAYNEQFF. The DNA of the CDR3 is TGTGCTAGCAGCTTAGAGGACAGCGCATACAATGAGCAGTTCTTC.

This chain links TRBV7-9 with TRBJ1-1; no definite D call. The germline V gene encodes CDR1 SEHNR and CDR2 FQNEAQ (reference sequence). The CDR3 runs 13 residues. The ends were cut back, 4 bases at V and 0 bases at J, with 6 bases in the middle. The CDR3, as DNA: TGTGCCAGCAGCTCACTTATGAACACTGAAGCTTTCTTT. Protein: CASSSLMNTEAFF. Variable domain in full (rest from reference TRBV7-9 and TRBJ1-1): DTGVSQNPRHKITKRGQNVTFRCDPISEHNRLYWYRQTLGQGPEFLTYFQNEAQLEKSRLLSDRFSAERPKGSFSTLEIQRTEQGDSAMYLCASSSLMNTEAFFGQGTRLTVV.

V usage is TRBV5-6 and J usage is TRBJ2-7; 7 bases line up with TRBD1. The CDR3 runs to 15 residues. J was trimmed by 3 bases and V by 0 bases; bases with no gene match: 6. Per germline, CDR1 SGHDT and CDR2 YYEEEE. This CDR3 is CASSLGLQGVYEQYF. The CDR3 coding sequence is TGTGCCAGCAGCTTGGGCCTCCAGGGGGTCTACGAGCAGTACTTC.

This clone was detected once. The CDR3 DNA is TGTGCCAGCAGCGTATCGACCAGCTATGGCTACACCTTC. Translation gives CASSVSTSYGYTF. This chain uses TRBV9 with TRBJ1-2; no clear D. The CDR3 consists of 13 residues. CDR1 SGDLS and CDR2 YYNGEE come from the germline V gene. V dropped 1 base and J dropped 4 bases, with 8 bases sitting between them.

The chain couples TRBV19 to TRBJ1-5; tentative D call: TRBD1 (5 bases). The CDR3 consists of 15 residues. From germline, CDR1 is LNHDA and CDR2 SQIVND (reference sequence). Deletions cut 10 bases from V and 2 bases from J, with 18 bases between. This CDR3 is CATMSGTLGNQPQHF. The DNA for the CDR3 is TGTGCCACTATGTCCGGGACCCTGGGCAATCAGCCCCAGCATTTT. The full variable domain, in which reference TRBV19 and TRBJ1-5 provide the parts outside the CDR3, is DGGITQSPKYLFRKEGQNVTLSCEQNLNHDAMYWYRQDPGQGLRLIYYSQIVNDFQKGDIAEGYSVSREKKESFPLTVTSAQKNPTAFYLCATMSGTLGNQPQHFGDGTRLSIL.

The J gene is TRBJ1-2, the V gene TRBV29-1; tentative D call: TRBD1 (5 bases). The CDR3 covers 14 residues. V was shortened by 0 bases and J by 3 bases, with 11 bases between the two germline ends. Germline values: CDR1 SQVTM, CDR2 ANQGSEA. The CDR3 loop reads CSVEDRQGDYGYTF. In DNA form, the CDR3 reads TGCAGCGTTGAAGATCGGCAGGGCGACTATGGCTACACCTTC.